The sequence of this TCR beta chain was determined in a study of blood T cell repertoires in COVID-19. This table comes from immunoSEQ multiplex PCR, and its TCRdb copy is limited to in-frame clones, with some not included. The data contain about 95,000 clones, over 75% of them singletons. CDR1 is KGHSH, CDR2 LQKENI, per germline. The CDR3 is made up of 16 amino acids. Losses at the gene ends were 2 bases for V and 3 bases for J; bases not matched to a gene: 3. Sequencing was carried out using peripheral blood. The receptor comes from a man aged 80 or over with active or convalescent COVID-19. The chain links TRBV18 to TRBJ2-2, with 10 bases lining up with TRBD1. CDR3: CASSPRQGADTGELFF. As DNA, the CDR3 is TGTGCCAGCTCACCAAGACAGGGGGCCGACACCGGGGAGCTGTTTTTT.